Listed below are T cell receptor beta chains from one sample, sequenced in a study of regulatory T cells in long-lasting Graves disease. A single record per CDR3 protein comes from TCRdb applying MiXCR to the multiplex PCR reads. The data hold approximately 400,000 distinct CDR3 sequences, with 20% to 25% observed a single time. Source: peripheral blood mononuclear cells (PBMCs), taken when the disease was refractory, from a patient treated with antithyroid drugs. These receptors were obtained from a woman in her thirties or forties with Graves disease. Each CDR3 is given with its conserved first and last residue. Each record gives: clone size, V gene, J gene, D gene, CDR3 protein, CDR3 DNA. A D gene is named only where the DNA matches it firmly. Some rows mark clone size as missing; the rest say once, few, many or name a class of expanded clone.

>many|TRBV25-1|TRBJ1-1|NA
CASSEYDEAFF
TGTGCCAGCAGTGAATATGATGAAGCTTTCTTT
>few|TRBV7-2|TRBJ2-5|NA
CASSWRVSETQYF
TGTGCCAGCAGTTGGAGGGTTTCCGAGACCCAGTACTTC
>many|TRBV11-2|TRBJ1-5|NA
CASSPTGISNQPQHF
TGTGCCAGCAGCCCTACAGGGATAAGCAATCAGCCCCAGCATTTT
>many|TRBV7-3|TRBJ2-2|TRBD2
CASSQEKGLAGDTGELFF
TGTGCCAGCAGCCAGGAAAAAGGACTAGCGGGTGACACCGGGGAGCTGTTTTTT
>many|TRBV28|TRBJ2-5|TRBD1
CASSRTGVETQYF
TGTGCCAGCAGTAGAACAGGGGTGGAGACCCAGTACTTC
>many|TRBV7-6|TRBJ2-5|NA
CASSQPRGTQYF
TGTGCCAGCAGCCAGCCACGTGGGACCCAGTACTTC
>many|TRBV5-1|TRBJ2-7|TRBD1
CASSLTGTGAFEQYF
TGCGCCAGCAGCTTGACGGGGACAGGGGCTTTCGAGCAGTACTTC
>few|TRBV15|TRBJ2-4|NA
CATSRDGWLREISIQYF
TGTGCCACCAGCAGAGATGGCTGGCTCAGGGAAATCAGCATTCAGTACTTC
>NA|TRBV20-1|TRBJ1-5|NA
CSAAAGRSNQPQHF
TGCAGTGCCGCGGCCGGCCGAAGCAATCAGCCCCAGCATTTT
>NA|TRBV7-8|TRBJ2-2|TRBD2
CASSPHLRWTSGRTLGQDGELFF
TGTGCCAGCAGCCCCCACCTCCGCTGGACTAGCGGGAGAACCCTCGGCCAGGACGGGGAGCTGTTTTTT
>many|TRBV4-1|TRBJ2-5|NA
CASSLTGTHQETQYF
TGCGCCAGCAGCCTCACCGGGACACACCAAGAGACCCAGTACTTC
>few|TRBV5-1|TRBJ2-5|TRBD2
CASSLLGTNAQETQYF
TGCGCCAGCAGCTTGCTTGGGACTAACGCTCAAGAGACCCAGTACTTC
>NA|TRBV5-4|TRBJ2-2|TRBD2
CASSYGLAGNTGELFF
TGTGCCAGCAGCTACGGACTAGCGGGAAACACCGGGGAGCTGTTTTTT
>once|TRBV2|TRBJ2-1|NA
CASRGAPYNEQFF
TGTGCCAGCAGGGGAGCTCCCTACAATGAGCAGTTCTTC
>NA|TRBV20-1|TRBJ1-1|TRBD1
CSARKLGQGASEAFF
TGCAGTGCTAGAAAGTTGGGACAGGGGGCTTCTGAAGCTTTCTTT
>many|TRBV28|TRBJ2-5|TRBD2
CASSARTVSGRAGETQYF
TGTGCCAGCAGCGCCAGGACAGTTAGCGGGAGGGCCGGGGAGACCCAGTACTTC
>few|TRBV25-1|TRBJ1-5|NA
CASSQTGADNQPQHF
TGTGCCAGCAGCCAAACAGGAGCAGACAATCAGCCCCAGCATTTT
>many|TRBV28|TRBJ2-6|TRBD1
CASSLWTGAGANVLTF
TGTGCCAGCAGTTTATGGACAGGGGCTGGGGCCAACGTCCTGACTTTC
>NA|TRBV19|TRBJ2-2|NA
CASIKQGNTGELFF
TGTGCCAGTATCAAACAGGGGAACACCGGGGAGCTGTTTTTT
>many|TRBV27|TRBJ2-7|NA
CAGSGKGPETYEQYF
TGTGCCGGTTCCGGGAAAGGCCCGGAAACCTACGAGCAGTACTTC
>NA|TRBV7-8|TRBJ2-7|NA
CASSPRTAYSYEQYF
TGTGCCAGCAGCCCGAGGACAGCTTACTCCTACGAGCAGTACTTC
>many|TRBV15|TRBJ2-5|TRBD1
CATSRVGQGLVVETQYF
TGTGCCACCAGCAGGGTGGGACAGGGTTTAGTGGTAGAGACCCAGTACTTC
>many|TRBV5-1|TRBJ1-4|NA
CASSLDLEKLFF
TGCGCCAGCAGCTTGGACCTTGAAAAACTGTTTTTT
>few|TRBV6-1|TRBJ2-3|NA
CASGVAEGTDTQYF
TGTGCCAGCGGGGTAGCGGAAGGCACAGATACGCAGTATTTT
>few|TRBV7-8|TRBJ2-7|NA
CASSSRVSYEQYF
TGTGCCAGCAGCTCCCGGGTTTCCTACGAGCAGTACTTC
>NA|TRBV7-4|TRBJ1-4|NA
CASTLLTPNEKLFF
TGTGCCAGCACCCTACTGACACCTAATGAAAAACTGTTTTTT